This note documents a single TCR beta chain sequence. Its antigen is unknown. Investigators sorted each CD8+ T cell subset in triplicate, taking 300,000 or so cells each time. All TRB cDNA libraries came from 5' RACE performed with UMI labels. No DNA is given; TCRdb re-called the 5' RACE reads and lists each CDR3 protein once. The sample includes about 24,000 distinct CDR3 sequences. The data belong to a study of CXCR3-negative and CXCR3-positive naive CD8 T cells. Study-wide results and limits: TRBV-TRBJ usage was alike in naive CXCR3-negative and CXCR3-positive cells but differed in memory cells. Memory CD8+ cells showed much lower diversity, while both naive subsets displayed comparably high diversity. Upon cryopreservation, CXCR3 expression partially decreased, and most assays used fresh PBMCs.

Germline CDR1 is MNHEY and CDR2 is SVGAGI. CDR3 length equals 16 residues. The receptor comes from a human donor in good health. Some clones in this sample may be carry-over from other donors' samples. V and J are TRBV6-5 and TRBJ2-5; absent DNA, TCRdb's TRBD1 call cannot be checked. Specimen: naive CXCR3- CD8+ T cells from blood. Stated subset: CD45RO-CCR7+CD27+CD95- naive CD8+ T cells lacking CXCR3 (TNR3-). CDR3 amino acids: CASSYSNRVVEETQYF.